A single sample is the source of the 20 T cell receptor beta chains below, sequenced in a study of shared clonotypes between healthy human individuals. Data came from immunoSEQ multiplex PCR; TCRdb stores just in-frame clones and leaves some out. The data contain roughly 2.5 million clones, approximately 92% of them singletons. The specimen sequenced was naive CD4+ T cells sorted from blood. Sample subset: CD45RA+ positively selected. These TCRs come from a man between 18 and 29 years old in good health.

A note on this clone: A junction end diverges from the germline sequence, so it may reflect a read error. The chain links TRBV20-1 to TRBJ2-1; tentatively, D is TRBD2 (5 bases). Germline V gene lookup returns CDR1 DFQATT and CDR2 SNEGSKA (reference sequence). This CDR3 has 11 residues. The CDR3 loop is CSPSQTNEQFF. CDR3 DNA sequence: TGCAGTCCTAGCCAAACGAATGAGCAGTTCTTC.

The rearrangement joins TRBV6-1 to TRBJ1-2, with D possibly matching TRBD1 (5 bases). Germline V CDR1 and CDR2: MNHNS, SASEGT. The CDR3 sequence is 14 residues long. Between the trimmed V and J ends, which lost 1 base and 4 bases, there was a span of 10 bases. CDR3 DNA sequence: TGTGCCAGCAGTGAAGGGGCAGGGAGCTATGGCTACACCTTC. Translated: CASSEGAGSYGYTF.

As regards this clone: Within the sample, other DNA sequences also encode this same CDR3. J is TRBJ1-2 and V is TRBV6-5; 8 nucleotides agree with TRBD1. V gave up 5 bases and J gave up 8 bases; unmatched junction bases: 7. CDR1 and CDR2 from the germline V gene are MNHEY and SVGAGI. The CDR3 runs to 13 residues. The CDR3 protein is CASSRGQGGGYTF. The CDR3 bases are TGTGCCAGCAGTCGCGGACAGGGAGGAGGCTACACCTTC.

Notes on this clone: In the same sample, other DNA sequences code for this CDR3. The rearrangement joins TRBV18 to TRBJ1-2; D might be TRBD1 (5 bases). In germline, CDR1 is KGHSH, CDR2 LQKENI. V lost 2 bases and J lost 5, with 6 bases in between. The CDR3 is made up of 12 amino acids. This chain's CDR3 is CASSPGGYGYTF. The CDR3 DNA is TGTGCCAGCTCACCAGGGGGGTATGGCTACACCTTC.

The chain carries TRBV4-3 and TRBJ2-3, with 11 bases aligning to TRBD2. Germline lookup yields CDR1 LGHNA and CDR2 YSLEER. V trimming: 4 bases; J trimming: 2 bases; junction bases outside the gene matches: 5. The CDR3 is 16 amino acids. CDR3 residues: CASSRRLAGFTDTQYF. CDR3 bases: TGCGCCAGCAGCCGTCGACTAGCGGGGTTCACAGATACGCAGTATTTT.

This clone was recorded only once. This chain links TRBV9 with TRBJ1-3; 10 nucleotides match TRBD1. V shed 3 bases, J shed 7 bases, and the junction held 10 bases outside the gene matches. Germline CDR1 reads SGDLS; CDR2 reads YYNGEE. CDR3 length equals 16 residues. The CDR3 DNA reads as TGTGCCAGCAGCGCCTCCGGGACAGGGGCCAGGAACACCATATATTTT. Amino acids: CASSASGTGARNTIYF.

The gene calls are TRBV5-1 and TRBJ2-7; 7 bases are a match to TRBD2. V trimming: 5 bases; J trimming: 2 bases; junction bases outside the gene matches: 1. CDR1 and CDR2 (germline): SGHRS, YFSETQ. This CDR3 has 12 amino acids. CDR3 sequence reads: CASRSGAYEQYF. For the CDR3, the DNA is TGCGCCAGCAGGAGCGGGGCCTACGAGCAGTACTTC.

V is TRBV7-9 and J is TRBJ2-3; D remains unclear. The V end was cut by 5 bases, the J end by 4 bases, with 4 bases between. Per germline, CDR1 SEHNR and CDR2 FQNEAQ (reference sequence). CDR3 length: 11 residues. The CDR3 nucleotides are TGTGCCAGCAGCCAATCAGATACGCAGTATTTT. This sequence encodes CASSQSDTQYF.

This clone was seen a few times. This chain connects TRBV21-1 to TRBJ2-7; the D segment call TRBD2 is taken from the table without a DNA check. TRBV21-1 is a pseudogene segment. The CDR3 extends over 15 amino acids. CDR3 residues: CASSNGTSGFREQYF. The CDR3 DNA follows: TGTGCCAGCAGCAATGGGACTAGCGGGTTTAGGGAGCAGTACTTC.

The chain couples TRBV7-8 to TRBJ2-5, with 7 bases identical to TRBD1. The CDR3 totals 17 residues. Germline trimming cut 0 bases from V and 5 bases from J; bases unmatched to any gene: 12. Looked up from germline, CDR1 is SGHVS and CDR2 is FQNEAQ. CDR3 DNA sequence: TGTGCCAGCAGCTTAGCCCCTTTAAGAGGGGGCTGGGAGACCCAGTACTTC. Encoded protein: CASSLAPLRGGWETQYF.

V usage is TRBV18 and J usage is TRBJ2-7, with D hard to call. The V and J ends lost 3 bases and 0 bases respectively, with 9 bases between them. Germline V gives CDR1 KGHSH, CDR2 LQKENI. This CDR3 comprises 14 residues. The CDR3 protein is CASSPEQNSYEQYF. CDR3 DNA: TGTGCCAGCTCACCCGAGCAGAACTCCTACGAGCAGTACTTC.

This chain links TRBV20-1 with TRBJ1-1, with D unresolved. The CDR3 covers 11 residues. Trimming removed 6 bases from V and 3 bases from J, with 8 bases in between. From germline, CDR1 is DFQATT and CDR2 SNEGSKA (reference sequence). Here the CDR3 DNA reads TGCAGTGCCCCGAGCGACACTGAAGCTTTCTTT. Amino acids: CSAPSDTEAFF.

The V call is TRBV5-1, the J call TRBJ1-3; D remains ambiguous. Trimming took 5 bases from V and 0 from J, leaving 6 bases between them. Germline CDR1 is SGHRS and CDR2 is YFSETQ. The CDR3 runs 13 residues. This CDR3 reads CASSDFSGNTIYF. CDR3 bases: TGCGCCAGCAGTGATTTCTCTGGAAACACCATATATTTT.

The chain carries TRBV10-3 and TRBJ2-7; TRBD2 matches 10 bases. Germline CDR1 is ENHRY and CDR2 is SYGVKD. This CDR3 is 16 amino acids long. Unmatched junction bases numbered 15, after V lost 6 bases and J lost 7 bases. CDR3 protein: CAIRGTGTSGVREQYF. The CDR3 region has the DNA TGTGCCATCAGAGGAACGGGAACTAGCGGGGTTAGGGAGCAGTACTTC.

Details on this clone: This specimen includes other DNA sequences encoding the same CDR3. The genes are TRBV5-1 and TRBJ2-5, with D possibly called TRBD1 or TRBD2 (5 bases each). V gave up 4 bases and J gave up 5 bases, with 12 bases separating them. Germline CDR1 is SGHRS and CDR2 is YFSETQ. This CDR3 comprises 13 residues. Here the CDR3 reads CASSIGGGETQYF. CDR3 coding DNA: TGCGCCAGCAGCATTGGGGGTGGGGAGACCCAGTACTTC.

V is TRBV18 and J is TRBJ2-7, with TRBD1 matching over 7 bases. The germline CDR1 and CDR2 sequences are KGHSH and LQKENI. The V and J ends lost 2 bases and 5 bases, in that order; junction bases with no gene match: 9. CDR3 size: 15 residues. This chain's CDR3 is CASSPTRAGGHEQYF. DNA for the CDR3: TGTGCCAGCTCACCAACTCGGGCAGGGGGACACGAGCAGTACTTC.

As to this clone: The same CDR3 arises from other DNA sequences in this sample as well. The chain uses TRBV5-4 and TRBJ2-2, with 9 bases that match TRBD1. V dropped 1 base and J dropped 5; count of bases not matched to a gene: 3. In germline, CDR1 is SGHNT, CDR2 YYREEE (reference sequence). CDR3 length: 15 amino acids. CDR3 nucleotide sequence: TGTGCCAGCAGCTTGACAGGGGGCGGGACCGGGGAGCTGTTTTTT. Encoded protein: CASSLTGGGTGELFF.

The V call is TRBV5-1, the J call TRBJ1-4; 10 nucleotides agree with TRBD1. The CDR3 is 18 amino acids. V lost 4 bases to trimming and J lost 3 bases; unmatched junction nucleotides: 12. CDR1 is SGHRS, CDR2 YFSETQ, per germline. CDR3 residues: CASSGGQGPPASNEKLFF. The CDR3 bases are TGCGCCAGCAGCGGGGGACAGGGGCCCCCCGCGTCTAATGAAAAACTGTTTTTT.

V usage is TRBV7-6 and J usage is TRBJ1-3, with 9 bases matching TRBD1. CDR1 is SGHVS and CDR2 is FNYEAQ in the germline V gene. CDR3 length: 15 amino acids. V shed 1 base, J shed 2 bases, and the junction held 0 bases outside the gene matches. The DNA for the CDR3 is TGTGCCAGCAGCTTAGGGACAGGGGCTGGAAACACCATATATTTT. Its protein is CASSLGTGAGNTIYF.

J is TRBJ1-1 and V is TRBV5-4, with D possibly TRBD1 on 5 matching bases. CDR3 size: 14 residues. V lost 2 bases and J lost 4, with 12 bases in between. CDR1 SGHNT and CDR2 YYREEE come from the germline V gene (reference sequence). CDR3 protein: CASSLRGVGTEAFF. CDR3 bases: TGTGCCAGCAGCTTACGGGGCGTGGGCACTGAAGCTTTCTTT.